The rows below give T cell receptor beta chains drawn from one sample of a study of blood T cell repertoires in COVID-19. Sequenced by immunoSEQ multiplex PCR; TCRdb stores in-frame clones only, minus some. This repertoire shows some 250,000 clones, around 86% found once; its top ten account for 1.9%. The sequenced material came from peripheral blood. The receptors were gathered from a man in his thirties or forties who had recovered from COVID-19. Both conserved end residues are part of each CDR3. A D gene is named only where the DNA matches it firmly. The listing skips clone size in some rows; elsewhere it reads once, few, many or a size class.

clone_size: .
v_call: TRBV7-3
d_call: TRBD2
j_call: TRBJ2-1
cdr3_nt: TGTGCCAGCAGCCCACCTGTGACTAGCGGGGGGGCCGATGAGCAGTTCTTC
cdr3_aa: CASSPPVTSGGADEQFF

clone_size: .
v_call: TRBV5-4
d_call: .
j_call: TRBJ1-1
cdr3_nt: TGTGCCAGCAGCTTGGGGCAGGACAAGAACACTGAAGCTTTCTTT
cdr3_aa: CASSLGQDKNTEAFF

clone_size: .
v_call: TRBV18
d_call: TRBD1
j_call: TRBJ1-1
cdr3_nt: TGTGCCAGCTCACCAGATACAGGGGACAATGAAGCTTTCTTT
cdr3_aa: CASSPDTGDNEAFF

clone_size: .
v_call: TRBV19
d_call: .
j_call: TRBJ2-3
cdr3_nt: TGTGCCAGTAGTAGGGGGGACACAGATACGCAGTATTTT
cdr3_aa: CASSRGDTDTQYF

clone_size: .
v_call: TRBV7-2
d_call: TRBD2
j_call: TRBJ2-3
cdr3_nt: TGTGCCAGCAGCTTGGCCCCGGGGGGGGCCCCGCAGTATTTT
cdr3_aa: CASSLAPGGAPQYF

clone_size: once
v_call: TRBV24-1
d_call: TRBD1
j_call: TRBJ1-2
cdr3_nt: TGTGCCACCAGTGGGCCTGGACAGGGGAAGTATGGCTACACCTTC
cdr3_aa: CATSGPGQGKYGYTF

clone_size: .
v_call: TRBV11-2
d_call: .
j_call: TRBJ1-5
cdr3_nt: TGTGCCAGCAGCTCGGACAGAGTGAATCAGCCCCAGCATTTT
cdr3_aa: CASSSDRVNQPQHF

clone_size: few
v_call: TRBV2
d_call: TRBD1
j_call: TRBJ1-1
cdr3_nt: TGTGCCAGCAGCCTGGCCGGGACAGGGAACACTGAAGCTTTCTTT
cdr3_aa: CASSLAGTGNTEAFF

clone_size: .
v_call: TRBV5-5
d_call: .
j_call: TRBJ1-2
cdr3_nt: TGTGCCAGCCAAAGGGTCGGACAGATATATGGCTACACCTTC
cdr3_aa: CASQRVGQIYGYTF

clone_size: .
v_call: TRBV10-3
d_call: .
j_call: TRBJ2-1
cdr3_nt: TGTGCCAGTGCGGGCGAAGTTTCCTACAATGAGCAGTTCTTC
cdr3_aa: CASAGEVSYNEQFF

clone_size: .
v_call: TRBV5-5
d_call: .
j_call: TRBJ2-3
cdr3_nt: TGTGCCAGCAGCTTTTACTTCACAGATACGCAGTATTTT
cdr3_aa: CASSFYFTDTQYF

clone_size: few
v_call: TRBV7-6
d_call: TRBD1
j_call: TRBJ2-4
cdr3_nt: TGTGCCAGCAGCTTAGGTGGGACAGGGGGCCAAAACATTCAGTACTTC
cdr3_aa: CASSLGGTGGQNIQYF

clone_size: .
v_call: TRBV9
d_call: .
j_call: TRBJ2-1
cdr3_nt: TGTGCCAGCAGTGGAGCGGCGGACAGAAAGCAGTTCTTC
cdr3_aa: CASSGAADRKQFF

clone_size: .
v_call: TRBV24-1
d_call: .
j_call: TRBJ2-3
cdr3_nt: TGTGCCACCAGCCCGGGACTCACAGATACGCAGTATTTT
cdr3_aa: CATSPGLTDTQYF

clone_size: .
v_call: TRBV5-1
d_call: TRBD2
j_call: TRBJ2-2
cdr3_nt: TGCGCCAGCAGCTTGGATGCGGGGGAGAACACCGGGGAGCTGTTTTTT
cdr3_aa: CASSLDAGENTGELFF

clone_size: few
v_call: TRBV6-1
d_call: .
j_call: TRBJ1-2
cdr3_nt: TGTGCCAGCAGTGAACAGACAGGCCTCTATGGCTACACCTTC
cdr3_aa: CASSEQTGLYGYTF

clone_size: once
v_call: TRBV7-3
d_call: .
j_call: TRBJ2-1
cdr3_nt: TGTGCCAGCAGCTTGGACGGGAGCTCCTACAATGAGCAGTTCTTC
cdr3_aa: CASSLDGSSYNEQFF

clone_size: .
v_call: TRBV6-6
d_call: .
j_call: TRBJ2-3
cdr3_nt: TGTGCCAACTCGGGTGACACAGATACGCAGTATTTT
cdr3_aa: CANSGDTDTQYF

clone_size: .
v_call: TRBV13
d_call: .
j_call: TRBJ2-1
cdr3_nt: TGTGCCAGCAGCTTAGTTTCGTCTGAGCAGTTCTTC
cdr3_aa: CASSLVSSEQFF

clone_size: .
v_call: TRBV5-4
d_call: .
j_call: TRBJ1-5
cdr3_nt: TGTGCCAGCAGAAACAGCGTAGGGGACAATCAGCCCCAGCATTTT
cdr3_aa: CASRNSVGDNQPQHF

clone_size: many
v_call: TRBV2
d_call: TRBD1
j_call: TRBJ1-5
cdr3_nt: TGTGCCAGCAGGACAGGGGATTATCAGCCCCAGCATTTT
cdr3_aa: CASRTGDYQPQHF

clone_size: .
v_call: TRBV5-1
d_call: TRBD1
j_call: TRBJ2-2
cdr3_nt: TGCGCCAGCAGCCTAGGACAGGGTGCCGGGGAGCTGTTTTTT
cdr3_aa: CASSLGQGAGELFF

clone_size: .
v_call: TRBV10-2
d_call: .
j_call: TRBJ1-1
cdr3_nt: TGCGCCAGCAGAGCCCCCCAAGCGAGAAATGAAGCTTTCTTT
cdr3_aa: CASRAPQARNEAFF

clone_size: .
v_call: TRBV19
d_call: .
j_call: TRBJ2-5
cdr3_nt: TGTGCCAGTGGTGCGGGGCAAGAGACCCAGTACTTC
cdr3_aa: CASGAGQETQYF

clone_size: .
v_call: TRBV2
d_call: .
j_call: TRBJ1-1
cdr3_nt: TGTGCCAGCAGTGGAGCCTACGAAGCTTTCTTT
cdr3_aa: CASSGAYEAFF

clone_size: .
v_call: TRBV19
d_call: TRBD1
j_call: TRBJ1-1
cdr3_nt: TGTGCCAGTAGTTCGCACCCCCGGGACAGGGAAGCGGCTTTCTTT
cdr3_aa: CASSSHPRDREAAFF

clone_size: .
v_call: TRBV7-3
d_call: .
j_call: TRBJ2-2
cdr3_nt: TGTGCCAGCAGCTCATACACCGGGGAGCTGTTTTTT
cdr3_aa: CASSSYTGELFF

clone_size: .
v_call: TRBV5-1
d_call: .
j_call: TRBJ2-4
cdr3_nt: TGCGCCAGCAGCTTGGATCTTCAAAACATTCAGTACTTC
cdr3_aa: CASSLDLQNIQYF

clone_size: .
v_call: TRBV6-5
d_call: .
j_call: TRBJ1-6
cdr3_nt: TGTGCCAGCAGTATGCGGGATACCTATAATTCACCCCTCCACTTT
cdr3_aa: CASSMRDTYNSPLHF

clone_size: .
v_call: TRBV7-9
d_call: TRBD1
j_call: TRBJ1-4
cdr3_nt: TGTGCCAGCAGCTTTGGGACAGGGATTTTCGAAAAACTGTTTTTT
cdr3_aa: CASSFGTGIFEKLFF

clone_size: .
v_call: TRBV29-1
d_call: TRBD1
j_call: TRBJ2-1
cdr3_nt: TGCAGCGGTGGACAGGGGACCTTCTACAATGAGCAGTTCTTC
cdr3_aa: CSGGQGTFYNEQFF

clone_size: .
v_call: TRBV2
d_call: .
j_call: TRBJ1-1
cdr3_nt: TGTGCCAGCAGTGCCGGTCATTACGGTGAAGCTTTCTTT
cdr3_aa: CASSAGHYGEAFF

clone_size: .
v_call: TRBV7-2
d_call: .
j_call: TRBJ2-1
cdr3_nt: TGTGCCAGCAGCTTATACGGCGGAGGGATCAATGAGCAGTTCTTC
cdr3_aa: CASSLYGGGINEQFF

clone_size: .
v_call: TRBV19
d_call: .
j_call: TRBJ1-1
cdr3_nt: TGTGCCAGTAGTATCGGGGTGGAGAACACTGAAGCTTTCTTT
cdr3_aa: CASSIGVENTEAFF

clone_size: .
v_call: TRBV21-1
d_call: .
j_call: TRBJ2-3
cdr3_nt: TGTGCCAGCAACCGAACTTTGACTAGCGGGTGCACAGATACGCAGTATTTT
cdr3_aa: CASNRTLTSGCTDTQYF

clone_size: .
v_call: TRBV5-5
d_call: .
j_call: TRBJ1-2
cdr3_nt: TGTGCCAGCAGCTTGACAGGAATCTCTAACTATGGCTACACCTTC
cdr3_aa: CASSLTGISNYGYTF

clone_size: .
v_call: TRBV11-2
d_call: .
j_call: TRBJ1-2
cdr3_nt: TGTGCCAGCAGCTTAGTGCAGGGCTACACCTTC
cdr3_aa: CASSLVQGYTF

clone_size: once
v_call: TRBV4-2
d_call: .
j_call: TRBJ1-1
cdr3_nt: TGTGCCAGCAGCCAAGCCCCCGGGACTGAAGCTTTCTTT
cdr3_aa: CASSQAPGTEAFF

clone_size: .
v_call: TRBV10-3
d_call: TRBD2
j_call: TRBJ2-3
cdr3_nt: TGTGCCATTGCGGGGGGGCCAGGCGATACGCAGTATTTT
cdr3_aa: CAIAGGPGDTQYF

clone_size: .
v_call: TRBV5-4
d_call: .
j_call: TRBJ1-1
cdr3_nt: TGTGCCAGCAGCTTGAAGGCAGGGGACACTGAAGCTTTCTTT
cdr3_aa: CASSLKAGDTEAFF

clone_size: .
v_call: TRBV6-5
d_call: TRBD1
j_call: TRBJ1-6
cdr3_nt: TGTGCCATTGCGGGACAGCCAAATTCACCCCTCCACTTT
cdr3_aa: CAIAGQPNSPLHF

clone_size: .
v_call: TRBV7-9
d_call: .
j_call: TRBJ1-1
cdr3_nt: TGTGCCAGCAGCTTAGCACGGGGGAACACTGAAGCTTTCTTT
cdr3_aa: CASSLARGNTEAFF

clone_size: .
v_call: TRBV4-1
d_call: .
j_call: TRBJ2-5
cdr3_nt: TGCGCCAGCAGCCAAGGCGGGTCCGACTCCGGGGAGACCCAGTACTTC
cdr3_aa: CASSQGGSDSGETQYF

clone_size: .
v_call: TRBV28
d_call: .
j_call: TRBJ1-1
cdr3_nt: TGTGCCAGCAGTTTGGGGGAGGGGAAAGCTTTCTTT
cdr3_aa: CASSLGEGKAFF

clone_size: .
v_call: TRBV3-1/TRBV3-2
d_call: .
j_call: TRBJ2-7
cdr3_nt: TGTGCCAGCAGCCCCCGGGCAGGGGCAATCTACGAGCAGTACTTC
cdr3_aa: CASSPRAGAIYEQYF

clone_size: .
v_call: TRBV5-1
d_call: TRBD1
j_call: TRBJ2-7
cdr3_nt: TGCGCCAGCAGCTCCTACCGGGACAGGGCTAAATACGAGCAGTACTTC
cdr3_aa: CASSSYRDRAKYEQYF

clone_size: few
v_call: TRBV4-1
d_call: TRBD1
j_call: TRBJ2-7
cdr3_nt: TGCGCCAGCAGCCACCCCGCTGGGGGACAGAACTACGAGCAGTACTTC
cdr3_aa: CASSHPAGGQNYEQYF

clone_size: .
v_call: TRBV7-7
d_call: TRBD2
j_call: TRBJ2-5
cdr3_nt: TGTGCCAGCAGCTTTGGGACTAGCGGGGAAGAGACCCAGTACTTC
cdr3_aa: CASSFGTSGEETQYF

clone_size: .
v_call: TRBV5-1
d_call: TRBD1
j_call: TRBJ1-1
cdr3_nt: TGCGCCAGCAGCTTTTCCCCGGACAGGGGCCATAACACTGAAGCTTTCTTT
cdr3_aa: CASSFSPDRGHNTEAFF

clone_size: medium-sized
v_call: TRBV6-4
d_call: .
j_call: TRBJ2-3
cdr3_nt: TGTGCCAGCAGTGTGGGGGCAGAAGGAGATACGCAGTATTTT
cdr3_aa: CASSVGAEGDTQYF

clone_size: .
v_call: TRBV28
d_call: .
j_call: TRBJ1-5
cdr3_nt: TGTGCCAGCATGGAGAGCAATCAGCCCCAGCATTTT
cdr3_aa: CASMESNQPQHF

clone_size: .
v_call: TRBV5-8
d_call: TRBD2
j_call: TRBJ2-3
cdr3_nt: TGTGCCAGCAGCTTGGCGGCTAGCGGGGGGGGCACAGATACGCAGTATTTT
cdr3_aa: CASSLAASGGGTDTQYF

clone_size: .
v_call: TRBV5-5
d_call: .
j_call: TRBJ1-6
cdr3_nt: TGTGCCAGCCTTGGGGGGAATAATTCACCCCTCCACTTT
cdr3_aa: CASLGGNNSPLHF